The 16 T cell receptor beta chains below were found in one sample sequenced in a study of OX40 agonist ivuxolimab in advanced cancers. Clones were read by immunoSEQ multiplex PCR, and TCRdb kept only the in-frame ones, dropping some. This table holds approximately 68,000 clones, 80% to 95% found once. This sample comprised CD4+ or CD8+ T cells sorted from blood, obtained in a trial of the OX40 agonist ivuxolimab. The receptors were sampled from an adult with an advanced solid tumor such as melanoma, head and neck, liver or kidney cancer.

V and J are TRBV7-2 and TRBJ2-3; 8 bases fit TRBD1. V lost 1 base, J lost 4 bases, and 4 bases stayed unmatched. Looked up from germline, CDR1 is SGHTA and CDR2 is FQGNSA. The CDR3 has 15 residues. CDR3 protein: CASSLGTGIPDTQYF. The CDR3 DNA is TGTGCCAGCAGCTTAGGGACAGGGATCCCAGATACGCAGTATTTT.

V gene TRBV5-1 combines with J gene TRBJ1-1; 12 bases agree with TRBD1. Trimming removed 0 bases from V and 6 bases from J; junction bases left unmatched: 15. The length of the CDR3 is 19 residues. Per the germline V gene, CDR1 is SGHRS and CDR2 is YFSETQ. CDR3: CASSLVGQGARAKFAEAFF. The CDR3 bases are TGCGCCAGCAGCTTGGTGGGACAGGGGGCGCGTGCCAAATTCGCTGAAGCTTTCTTT.

This chain connects TRBV9 to TRBJ2-7, with 7 bases lining up with TRBD1. CDR3 length: 14 residues. The junction had 6 bases not matched to a gene; V was cut back by 4 bases and J by 2 bases. The germline V gene has CDR1 SGDLS and CDR2 YYNGEE. CDR3 residues: CASSPSDRTYEQYF. The CDR3 nucleotides are TGTGCCAGCAGCCCATCGGACAGGACCTACGAGCAGTACTTC.

The chain combines TRBV4-1 with TRBJ2-7; perhaps TRBD2 as D (7 bases). CDR3 length: 16 amino acids. Germline lookup yields CDR1 MGHRA and CDR2 YSYEKL. Between the trimmed V and J ends, which lost 0 bases and 0 bases, there was a span of 12 bases. In nucleotides, the CDR3 is TGCGCCAGCAGCCAAGATCACGGGGGGCTCTCCTACGAGCAGTACTTC. This gives the protein CASSQDHGGLSYEQYF.

The V call is TRBV13, the J call TRBJ2-7; 9 bases are a match to TRBD1. Germline V gene lookup returns CDR1 PRHDT and CDR2 FYEKMQ (reference sequence). V dropped 0 bases and J dropped 4; count of bases not matched to a gene: 4. The CDR3 has 15 amino acids. The CDR3 is CASSLGIGTGYEQYF. CDR3 DNA: TGTGCCAGCAGCTTAGGTATCGGGACAGGGTACGAGCAGTACTTC.

The chain is built from TRBV7-9 and TRBJ2-7; 9 nucleotides match TRBD1. V lost 4 bases to trimming and J lost 5 bases; unmatched junction nucleotides: 18. The CDR3 runs 18 residues. CDR1 SEHNR and CDR2 FQNEAQ come from the germline V gene (reference sequence). The CDR3 is CASSSTHTDRGGYDEQYF. Here the CDR3 DNA reads TGTGCCAGCAGCTCAACACACACGGACAGGGGCGGGTATGACGAGCAGTACTTC.

The rearrangement uses TRBV11-3 and TRBJ2-5, with 9 bases aligning to TRBD2. Germline values: CDR1 SGHNT, CDR2 YENEEA. This CDR3 comprises 16 residues. J gave up 4 bases and V 1 base, and 7 bases lay outside the gene matches. The CDR3 here is CASSLVGSGGRETQYF. As DNA, the CDR3 is TGTGCCAGCAGCTTAGTAGGTAGCGGGGGTAGAGAGACCCAGTACTTC.

The chain has TRBV9 and TRBJ1-1; D is undetermined. The CDR3 loop spans 14 amino acids. Germline CDR1 and CDR2: SGDLS and YYNGEE. The V end was cut by 0 bases, the J end by 0 bases, with 6 bases between. CDR3: CASSVGSLNTEAFF. Written as DNA, the CDR3 is TGTGCCAGCAGCGTAGGCAGCTTGAACACTGAAGCTTTCTTT.

In this sample, this clone turned up once. The chain has TRBV9 and TRBJ2-1; 10 positions agree with TRBD2. Germline V gene sequence: CDR1 SGDLS, CDR2 YYNGEE. Losses at the gene ends were 4 bases for V and 5 bases for J; bases not matched to a gene: 6. The CDR3 length is 15 residues. The CDR3 coding sequence is TGTGCCAGCAGCCCTAGCGGGAGTCTCAACAATGAGCAGTTCTTC. Translating it yields CASSPSGSLNNEQFF.

The chain combines TRBV4-3 with TRBJ1-1; the D gene is possibly TRBD1 (5 bases). Germline CDR1 LGHNA, CDR2 YSLEER. Trimming stripped 0 bases from V and 0 bases from J, with 14 bases between. The CDR3 is 17 residues long. The CDR3 protein is CASSQDLRQSMNTEAFF. CDR3 in DNA: TGCGCCAGCAGCCAAGACCTCAGACAGTCCATGAACACTGAAGCTTTCTTT.

This chain uses TRBV11-2 with TRBJ2-3, with D hard to call. The CDR3 contains 12 residues. Per the germline V gene, CDR1 is SGHAT and CDR2 is FQNNGV. V was trimmed by 2 bases and J by 6 bases, leaving 6 bases between them. The CDR3 loop reads CASSLSPDTQYF. The CDR3, as DNA: TGTGCCAGCAGCTTAAGTCCTGATACGCAGTATTTT.

This clone was seen repeatedly, ten times or more. J is TRBJ1-2 and V is TRBV5-4; 8 positions match TRBD1. V lost 0 bases to trimming and J lost 0 bases; unmatched junction nucleotides: 4. Germline values: CDR1 SGHNT, CDR2 YYREEE (reference sequence). This CDR3 spans 16 amino acids. The CDR3 region is CASSLGTGLANYGYTF. The CDR3 DNA is TGTGCCAGCAGCTTGGGGACAGGGTTAGCTAACTATGGCTACACCTTC.

The chain combines TRBV29-1 with TRBJ2-3; 8 nucleotides align to TRBD1. Unmatched junction bases numbered 4, after V lost 3 bases and J lost 2 bases. The CDR3 is 14 amino acids. Germline V lookup: CDR1 SQVTM, CDR2 ANQGSEA. The CDR3 region has the DNA TGCAGCGTTGACGCAGGGGGCTCCACAGATACGCAGTATTTT. Encoded protein: CSVDAGGSTDTQYF.

The rearrangement links TRBV5-6 to TRBJ2-1, with TRBD1 matching over 9 bases. Germline CDR1 reads SGHDT; CDR2 reads YYEEEE. This CDR3 is built from 15 residues. V gave up 3 bases and J gave up 1 base; unmatched junction bases: 2. The CDR3 sequence is CASSSGQGSYNEQFF. The DNA for the CDR3 is TGTGCCAGCAGCTCTGGACAGGGGTCCTACAATGAGCAGTTCTTC. Variable domain in full (rest from reference TRBV5-6 and TRBJ2-1): DAGVTQSPTHLIKTRGQQVTLRCSPKSGHDTVSWYQQALGQGPQFIFQYYEEEERQRGNFPDRFSGHQFPNYSSELNVNALLLGDSALYLCASSSGQGSYNEQFFGPGTRLTVL.

V gene TRBV4-1 combines with J gene TRBJ2-1; TRBD2 matches at 9 bases. Germline assignment: CDR1 MGHRA and CDR2 YSYEKL. J lost 5 bases, V lost 5 bases, and 4 bases had no gene match. There are 14 residues in the CDR3. CDR3: CASSLAGVNNEQFF. The CDR3 region has the DNA TGCGCCAGCAGCTTAGCGGGGGTAAACAATGAGCAGTTCTTC.

The chain carries TRBV7-8 and TRBJ1-1; 11 positions agree with TRBD1. Trimming took 5 bases from V and 0 from J; bases not matched to a gene: 11. The CDR3 consists of 18 residues. Germline CDR1 is SGHVS and CDR2 is FQNEAQ. The CDR3 spells CASSPPDGQGALNTEAFF. In nucleotides, the CDR3 is TGTGCCAGCAGCCCCCCCGATGGACAGGGGGCGTTGAACACTGAAGCTTTCTTT.